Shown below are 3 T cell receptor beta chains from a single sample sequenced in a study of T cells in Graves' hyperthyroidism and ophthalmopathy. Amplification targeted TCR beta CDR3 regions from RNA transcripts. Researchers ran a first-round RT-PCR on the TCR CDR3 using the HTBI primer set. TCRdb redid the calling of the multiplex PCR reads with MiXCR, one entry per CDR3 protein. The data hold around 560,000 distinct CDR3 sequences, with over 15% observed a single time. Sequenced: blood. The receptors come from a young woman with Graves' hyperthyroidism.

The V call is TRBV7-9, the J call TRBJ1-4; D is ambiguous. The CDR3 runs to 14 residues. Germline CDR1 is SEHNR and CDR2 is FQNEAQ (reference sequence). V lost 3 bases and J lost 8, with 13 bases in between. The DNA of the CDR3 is TGTGCCAGCAGCTTCGCAGGAGATGGCGAAAAACTGTTTTTT. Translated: CASSFAGDGEKLFF.

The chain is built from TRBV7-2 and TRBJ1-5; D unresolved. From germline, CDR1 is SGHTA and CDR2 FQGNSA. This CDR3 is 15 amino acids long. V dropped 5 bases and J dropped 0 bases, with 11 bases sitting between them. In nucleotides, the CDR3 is TGTGCCAGCAGCGTTCAATCGTATAGCAATCAGCCCCAGCATTTT. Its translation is CASSVQSYSNQPQHF.

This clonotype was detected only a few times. In DNA form, the CDR3 reads TGTGCCAGCAGTTTAAACGAGCAGTACTTC. It yields the protein CASSLNEQYF. This rearrangement joins TRBV27 to TRBJ2-7; D remains ambiguous. There are 10 residues in the CDR3. CDR1 and CDR2 from the germline V gene are MNHEY and SMNVEV (reference sequence). V was shortened by 2 bases and J by 5 bases, with 1 base between the two germline ends.